The TCR beta chain under discussion was sequenced for a study of shared clonotypes between healthy human individuals. Naive CD8 cells comprised CD45RO-negative, CCR7-positively selected cells, excluding terminally differentiated effector memory CD45RA+ cells. Generated by immunoSEQ multiplex PCR, the TCRdb table keeps only in-frame clones and is missing some. The repertoire includes about 580,000 clones, roughly 98% of them detected once, and 0.25% to 0.35% sits in the top ten. Of note for this clone: Its antigen is still unknown.

Study outcomes and limitations: Clonotypes that were shared across a handful of donors made up roughly 5% of naive CD4 clonotypes.

Germline V gives CDR1 MGHRA, CDR2 YSYEKL. V shed 0 bases and J shed 4 bases, with 13 bases lying between them. The CDR3 has 15 residues. The chain joins TRBV4-1 to TRBJ2-7; a possible D gene is TRBD2 (6 bases). Sequencing was carried out using naive CD8+ T cells sorted from blood. This sequence originates from a man aged 25 to 40 in good health. CDR3 region: CASSQEPGTGYEQYF. CDR3 in DNA: TGCGCCAGCAGCCAAGAGCCTGGGACTGGATACGAGCAGTACTTC.